Listed below are T cell receptor beta chains from one sample, sequenced in a study of cytomegalovirus exposure and HLA in healthy donors. This table comes from immunoSEQ multiplex PCR, and its TCRdb copy is limited to in-frame clones, with some not included. In the table there are over 130,000 clones, around 78% of which are singletons. The specimen sequenced was PBMCs. Source of these receptors: a middle-aged woman in good health and CMV-seropositive. Both conserved end residues are part of each CDR3. A D gene is named only where the DNA matches it firmly. Clone size is given for some rows only: seen once, a few or many times, or a class if the clone is expanded.

clone_size d_call j_call v_call cdr3_aa cdr3_nt
once NA TRBJ1-1 TRBV7-3 CASSLRGGPTEAFF TGTGCCAGCAGCTTAAGGGGGGGGCCCACTGAAGCTTTCTTT
once NA TRBJ1-1 TRBV20-1 CSARLDSEAFF TGCAGTGCTAGGCTGGACAGCGAAGCTTTCTTT
NA TRBD1 TRBJ2-2 TRBV11-2 CASSLGVDRWAGELFF TGTGCCAGCAGCTTAGGGGTGGACAGGTGGGCCGGGGAGCTGTTTTTT
NA NA TRBJ2-7 TRBV11-2 CASSLGTSYEQYF TGTGCCAGCAGCTTAGGCACATCCTACGAGCAGTACTTC
NA TRBD2 TRBJ2-3 TRBV4-2 CASSQETSGSSDTQYF TGTGCCAGCAGCCAAGAGACTAGCGGGAGCTCAGATACGCAGTATTTT
NA NA TRBJ2-7 TRBV6-5 CASSEGRGRYRYF TGTGCCAGCAGTGAGGGCAGGGGACGGTATCGGTACTTC
once TRBD2 TRBJ2-7 TRBV6-1 CASSGLAGRFYEQYF TGTGCCAGCAGCGGACTAGCGGGGAGATTCTACGAGCAGTACTTC
once TRBD2 TRBJ2-1 TRBV6-4 CASSLSGVAYNEQFF TGTGCCAGCAGTCTTAGCGGGGTAGCCTACAATGAGCAGTTCTTC
many TRBD1 TRBJ2-2 TRBV5-1 CASSRQGTTGELFF TGCGCCAGCAGCCGACAGGGAACGACCGGGGAGCTGTTTTTT
NA NA TRBJ1-2 TRBV6-5 CASSYDLGRGFYGYTF TGTGCCAGCAGTTACGATCTGGGCAGGGGATTCTATGGCTACACCTTC
NA NA TRBJ2-1 TRBV30 CAWSGGSQSEFF TGTGCCTGGAGTGGCGGGTCGCAAAGCGAGTTCTTC
NA TRBD2 TRBJ2-3 TRBV5-1 CASSLGLAGDGDTQYF TGCGCCAGCAGCTTGGGGCTAGCGGGAGACGGAGATACGCAGTATTTT
NA NA TRBJ2-5 TRBV27 CASRPLGAAGEETQYF TGTGCCAGCAGGCCGTTGGGGGCCGCAGGGGAAGAGACCCAGTACTTC
NA TRBD2 TRBJ2-3 TRBV19 CASSSWTSGTTDTQYF TGTGCCAGTAGTAGCTGGACTAGCGGGACCACAGATACGCAGTATTTT
NA TRBD1 TRBJ2-1 TRBV5-1 CASSIQYGTGNNEQFF TGCGCCAGCAGCATTCAATATGGGACAGGCAACAATGAGCAGTTCTTC
NA TRBD2 TRBJ2-1 TRBV13 CASSPRLAGGSYNEQFF TGTGCCAGCAGCCCTAGACTAGCGGGAGGGTCCTACAATGAGCAGTTCTTC
NA TRBD2 TRBJ2-3 TRBV19 CASRDTGGGTDTQYF TGTGCCAGTAGGGATACAGGCGGGGGGACAGATACGCAGTATTTT
NA NA TRBJ2-1 TRBV25-1 CASKGNEQFF TGTGCCAGCAAGGGGAATGAGCAGTTCTTC
NA NA TRBJ1-2 TRBV5-1 CASREGDMANYGYTF TGCGCCAGCAGGGAAGGGGACATGGCTAACTATGGCTACACCTTC
NA TRBD2 TRBJ2-2 TRBV18 CASSARGTSGRAATGELFF TGTGCCAGCTCAGCGAGAGGGACTAGCGGGAGGGCCGCCACCGGGGAGCTGTTTTTT
NA TRBD1 TRBJ2-7 TRBV6-1 CASSEQGASYEQYF TGTGCCAGCAGTGAACAGGGGGCGTCCTACGAGCAGTACTTC
once TRBD1 TRBJ2-5 TRBV7-3 CASSLTGGETQYF TGTGCCAGCAGCTTGACAGGGGGAGAGACCCAGTACTTC
few NA TRBJ1-5 TRBV6-6 CASSFLNQPQHF TGTGCCAGCAGTTTCCTTAATCAGCCCCAGCATTTT
NA TRBD2 TRBJ2-1 TRBV18 CASSPGGEGLYYNEQFF TGTGCCAGCTCACCAGGGGGGGAGGGCCTATACTACAATGAGCAGTTCTTC
NA NA TRBJ1-5 TRBV6-5 CASHWGGLGQPQHF TGTGCCTCGCATTGGGGGGGACTAGGGCAGCCCCAGCATTTT
NA TRBD2 TRBJ2-3 TRBV28 CASTRGGTSGSYLNTDTQYF TGTGCCAGCACTCGGGGGGGGACTAGCGGGAGTTATCTGAACACAGATACGCAGTATTTT
NA TRBD1 TRBJ1-6 TRBV2 CASRETGDFLALHF TGTGCCAGCAGGGAAACAGGGGACTTTTTAGCTCTCCACTTT
NA NA TRBJ2-5 TRBV7-2 CASSLGLHQETQYF TGTGCCAGCAGCTTGGGACTCCACCAAGAGACCCAGTACTTC
few NA TRBJ2-1 TRBV7-9 CASSLAYGEQFF TGTGCCAGCAGCTTAGCGTACGGGGAGCAGTTCTTC
NA NA TRBJ2-7 TRBV7-9 CASTRDNYEQYF TGTGCCAGCACAAGGGACAACTACGAGCAGTACTTC
NA TRBD2 TRBJ2-1 TRBV6-1 CASSVRLAEDNEQFF TGTGCCAGCAGTGTCCGACTAGCGGAGGACAATGAGCAGTTCTTC
NA TRBD2 TRBJ2-3 TRBV2 CASSPGLAGGWEDTQYF TGTGCCAGCAGTCCGGGGCTAGCGGGAGGCTGGGAAGATACGCAGTATTTT
once TRBD2 TRBJ2-2 TRBV18 CASSPREGTGELFF TGTGCCAGCTCACCACGGGAGGGCACCGGGGAGCTGTTTTTT
NA TRBD2 TRBJ2-2 TRBV5-1 CASKLSGAGVYTGELFF TGCGCCAGCAAACTGTCCGGAGCGGGAGTATACACCGGGGAGCTGTTTTTT
NA NA TRBJ2-5 TRBV11-3 CASSLDSAAETQYF TGTGCCAGCAGCTTAGATAGCGCTGCGGAGACCCAGTACTTC
NA TRBD1 TRBJ2-7 TRBV6-5 CASSSPSGQGYEQYF TGTGCCAGCAGTTCCCCGTCGGGACAGGGGTACGAGCAGTACTTC
NA TRBD2 TRBJ2-3 TRBV10-3 CAISEKTSGSSTDTQYF TGTGCCATCAGTGAGAAGACTAGCGGGAGTAGCACAGATACGCAGTATTTT
few TRBD1 TRBJ1-2 TRBV27 CASSLQGANYGYTF TGTGCCAGCAGTTTACAGGGGGCTAACTATGGCTACACCTTC
few NA TRBJ2-2 TRBV15 CAPGEGEGRTGELFF TGTGCCCCGGGGGAGGGGGAGGGCCGCACCGGGGAGCTGTTTTTT
NA NA TRBJ2-2 TRBV13 CASSPRGTGELFF TGTGCCAGCAGCCCTAGGGGAACCGGGGAGCTGTTTTTT
few NA TRBJ1-2 TRBV6-1 CASSERSELSYTF TGTGCCAGCAGTGAAAGGAGCGAATTATCCTACACCTTC
once TRBD1 TRBJ2-2 TRBV11-3 CASSKGQGALGGELFF TGTGCCAGCAGCAAGGGACAGGGGGCCCTAGGCGGGGAGCTGTTTTTT
few NA TRBJ2-5 TRBV6-1 CASSDGQGLAQYF TGTGCCAGCAGTGATGGCCAGGGATTGGCCCAGTACTTC
few TRBD2 TRBJ2-1 TRBV4-1 CASSQEGILAVSYNEQFF TGCGCCAGCAGCCAAGAAGGCATACTAGCGGTCTCCTACAATGAGCAGTTCTTC
NA NA TRBJ2-5 TRBV18 CASSPVGGGETQYF TGTGCCAGCTCACCGGTTGGGGGCGGTGAGACCCAGTACTTC
few TRBD1 TRBJ1-2 TRBV5-1 CASSGGQGDYGYTF TGCGCCAGCAGCGGGGGGCAGGGGGACTATGGCTACACCTTC
few TRBD1 TRBJ1-4 TRBV7-9 CASSSAGTGPEKLFF TGTGCCAGCAGCTCCGCCGGGACAGGCCCAGAAAAACTGTTTTTT
NA TRBD2 TRBJ2-7 TRBV27 CASRTLAGSRTREQYF TGTGCCAGCAGAACACTAGCGGGAAGTCGGACGAGGGAGCAGTACTTC
few NA TRBJ2-5 TRBV5-1 CASSSSQHQETQYF TGCGCCAGCAGCTCTAGTCAGCATCAAGAGACCCAGTACTTC
NA NA TRBJ1-5 TRBV7-8 CASSYQRGTGNQPQHF TGTGCCAGCAGCTACCAGAGGGGGACGGGGAATCAGCCCCAGCATTTT
NA TRBD1 TRBJ2-7 TRBV6-1 CASSEATGSYEQYF TGTGCCAGCAGTGAAGCGACAGGGTCCTACGAGCAGTACTTC
once TRBD2 TRBJ2-1 TRBV6-5 CASSYGLGVGNEQFF TGTGCCAGCAGTTATGGACTAGGGGTGGGCAATGAGCAGTTCTTC
NA NA TRBJ2-7 TRBV19 CASSKVAVSYEQYF TGTGCCAGTAGTAAGGTAGCGGTTTCCTACGAGCAGTACTTC
NA TRBD1 TRBJ2-5 TRBV7-9 CASSLGGTGGQETQYF TGTGCCAGCAGCTTAGGGGGGACAGGGGGTCAAGAGACCCAGTACTTC